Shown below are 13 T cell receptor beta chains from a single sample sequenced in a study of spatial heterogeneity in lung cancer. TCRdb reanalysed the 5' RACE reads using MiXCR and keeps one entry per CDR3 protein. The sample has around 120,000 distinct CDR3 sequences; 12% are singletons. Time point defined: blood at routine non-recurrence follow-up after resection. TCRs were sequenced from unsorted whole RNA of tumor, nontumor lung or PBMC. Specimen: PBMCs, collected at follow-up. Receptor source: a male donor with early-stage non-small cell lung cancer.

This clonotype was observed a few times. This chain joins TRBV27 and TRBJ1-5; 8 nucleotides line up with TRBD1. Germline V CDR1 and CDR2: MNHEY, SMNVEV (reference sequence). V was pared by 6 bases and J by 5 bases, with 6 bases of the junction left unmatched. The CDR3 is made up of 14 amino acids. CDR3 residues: CASSWDRSYQPQHF. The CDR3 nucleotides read TGTGCCAGCAGCTGGGACAGGTCCTATCAGCCCCAGCATTTT.

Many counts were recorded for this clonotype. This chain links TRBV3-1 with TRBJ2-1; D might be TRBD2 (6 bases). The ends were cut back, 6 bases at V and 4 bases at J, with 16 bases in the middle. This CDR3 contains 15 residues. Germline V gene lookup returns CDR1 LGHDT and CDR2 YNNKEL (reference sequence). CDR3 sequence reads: CASRWTTGSYNEQFF. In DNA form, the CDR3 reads TGTGCCAGCAGGTGGACGACCGGGAGTTACAATGAGCAGTTCTTC.

The CDR3 spells CASSLGDSAAYEQYF. The CDR3 DNA reads as TGTGCCAGCAGCTTAGGGGACAGCGCGGCCTACGAGCAGTACTTC. V gene TRBV11-2 combines with J gene TRBJ2-7; 7 bases match TRBD1. Germline V gene lookup returns CDR1 SGHAT and CDR2 FQNNGV. Germline trimming cut 1 base from V and 2 bases from J; bases unmatched to any gene: 5. The CDR3 sequence is 15 residues long.

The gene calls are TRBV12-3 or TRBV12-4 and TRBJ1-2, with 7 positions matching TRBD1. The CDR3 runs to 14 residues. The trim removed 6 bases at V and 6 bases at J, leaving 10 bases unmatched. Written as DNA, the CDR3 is TGTGCCAGCAGCCTAATACAGGGGAGGCATGGCTACACCTTC. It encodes CASSLIQGRHGYTF.

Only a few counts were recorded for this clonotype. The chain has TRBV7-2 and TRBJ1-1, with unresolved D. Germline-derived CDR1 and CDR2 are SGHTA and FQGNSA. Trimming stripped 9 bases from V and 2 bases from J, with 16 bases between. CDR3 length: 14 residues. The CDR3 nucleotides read TGTGCCAGTGGTAGTATACCGGCCAACACTGAAGCTTTCTTT. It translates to CASGSIPANTEAFF.

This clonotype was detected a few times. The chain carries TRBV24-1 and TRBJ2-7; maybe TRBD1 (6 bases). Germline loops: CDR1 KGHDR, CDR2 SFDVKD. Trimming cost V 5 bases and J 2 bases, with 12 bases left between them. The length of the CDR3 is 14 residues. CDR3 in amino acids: CATSGGGKAYEQYF. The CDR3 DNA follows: TGTGCCACCAGTGGAGGGGGTAAAGCCTACGAGCAGTACTTC.

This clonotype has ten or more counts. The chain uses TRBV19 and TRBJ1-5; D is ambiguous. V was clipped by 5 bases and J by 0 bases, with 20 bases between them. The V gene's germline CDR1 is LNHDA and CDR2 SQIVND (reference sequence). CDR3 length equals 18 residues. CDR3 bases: TGTGCCAGTAGTCACCGATGGACCGTGCAATATAGCAATCAGCCCCAGCATTTT. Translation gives CASSHRWTVQYSNQPQHF.

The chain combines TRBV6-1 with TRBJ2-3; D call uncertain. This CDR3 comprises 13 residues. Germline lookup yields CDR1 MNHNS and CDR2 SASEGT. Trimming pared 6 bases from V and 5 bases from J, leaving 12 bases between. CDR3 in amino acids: CASRPEKLDTQYF. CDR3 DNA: TGTGCCAGCAGGCCCGAGAAATTAGATACGCAGTATTTT.

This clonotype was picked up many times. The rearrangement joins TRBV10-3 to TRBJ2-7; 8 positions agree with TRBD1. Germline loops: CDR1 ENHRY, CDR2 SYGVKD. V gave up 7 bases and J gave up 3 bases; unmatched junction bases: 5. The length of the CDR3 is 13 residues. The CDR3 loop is CAINKGQGYEQYF. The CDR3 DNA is TGTGCCATCAACAAAGGACAGGGCTACGAGCAGTACTTC.

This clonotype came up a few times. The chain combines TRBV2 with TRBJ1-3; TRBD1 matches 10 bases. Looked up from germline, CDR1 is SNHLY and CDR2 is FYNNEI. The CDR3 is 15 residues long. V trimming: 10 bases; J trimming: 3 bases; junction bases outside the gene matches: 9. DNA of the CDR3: TGTGCCACCGGGACAGGGGTTGCAAGTGGAAACACCATATATTTT. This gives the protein CATGTGVASGNTIYF.

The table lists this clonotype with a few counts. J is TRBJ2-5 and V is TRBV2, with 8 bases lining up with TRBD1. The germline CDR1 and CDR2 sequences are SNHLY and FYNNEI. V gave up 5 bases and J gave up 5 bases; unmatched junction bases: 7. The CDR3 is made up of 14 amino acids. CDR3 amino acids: CASSRQGLRETQYF. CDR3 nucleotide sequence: TGTGCCAGCAGTAGACAGGGGTTACGGGAGACCCAGTACTTC.

The CDR3 DNA is TGCAGTGCTAGAGAAAGGGGACAGGGCTACACAGATACGCAGTATTTT. Encoded protein: CSARERGQGYTDTQYF. This chain uses TRBV20-1 with TRBJ2-3; 9 nucleotides line up with TRBD1. The CDR3 runs to 16 residues. The germline V gene has CDR1 DFQATT and CDR2 SNEGSKA (reference sequence). V was pared by 0 bases and J by 2 bases, with 6 bases of the junction left unmatched.

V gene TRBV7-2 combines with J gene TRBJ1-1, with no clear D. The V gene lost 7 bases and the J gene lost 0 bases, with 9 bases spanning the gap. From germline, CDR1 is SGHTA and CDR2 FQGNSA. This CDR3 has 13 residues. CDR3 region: CASTPRLNTEAFF. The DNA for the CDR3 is TGTGCCAGCACCCCCCGTTTGAACACTGAAGCTTTCTTT.